This T cell receptor beta chain was identified during a study of regulatory T cells in long-lasting Graves disease. Time point defined: newly diagnosed GD, antithyroid drugs for less than 3 months. After RNA was extracted from PBMCs, the TCR library was made from it. It was American Thyroid Association guidelines that determined Graves' disease diagnosis. In this sample, this clonotype turned up a few times. This may come from a read error, since a much larger clone is one base off. Through Arm-PCR of CDR3 regions and iRepertoire HTBI primers, TCR beta libraries were built. MiXCR was run by TCRdb on the multiplex PCR reads, yielding one entry per CDR3 protein. The table has roughly 420,000 distinct CDR3 sequences, over 15% seen once. The data were also submitted as part of a second study, on T cells in Graves' hyperthyroidism and ophthalmopathy. That work contributes: Most thyroid clonotypes with frequency above 0.001 were detected in blood.

The TCR sequence derives from a woman in her late teens or twenties with Graves disease. This specimen was peripheral blood mononuclear cells (PBMCs), taken at new diagnosis, from a patient treated with antithyroid drugs.

In DNA, the CDR3 is TGTGCCGGCAGCCCACAAGAGGGCCCCTACAATGAGCAGTTCTTC. This sequence encodes CAGSPQEGPYNEQFF. This chain joins TRBV7-2 and TRBJ2-1; tentatively, D is TRBD2 (5 bases). CDR1 and CDR2 from the germline V gene are SGHTA and FQGNSA. This CDR3 has 15 amino acids.